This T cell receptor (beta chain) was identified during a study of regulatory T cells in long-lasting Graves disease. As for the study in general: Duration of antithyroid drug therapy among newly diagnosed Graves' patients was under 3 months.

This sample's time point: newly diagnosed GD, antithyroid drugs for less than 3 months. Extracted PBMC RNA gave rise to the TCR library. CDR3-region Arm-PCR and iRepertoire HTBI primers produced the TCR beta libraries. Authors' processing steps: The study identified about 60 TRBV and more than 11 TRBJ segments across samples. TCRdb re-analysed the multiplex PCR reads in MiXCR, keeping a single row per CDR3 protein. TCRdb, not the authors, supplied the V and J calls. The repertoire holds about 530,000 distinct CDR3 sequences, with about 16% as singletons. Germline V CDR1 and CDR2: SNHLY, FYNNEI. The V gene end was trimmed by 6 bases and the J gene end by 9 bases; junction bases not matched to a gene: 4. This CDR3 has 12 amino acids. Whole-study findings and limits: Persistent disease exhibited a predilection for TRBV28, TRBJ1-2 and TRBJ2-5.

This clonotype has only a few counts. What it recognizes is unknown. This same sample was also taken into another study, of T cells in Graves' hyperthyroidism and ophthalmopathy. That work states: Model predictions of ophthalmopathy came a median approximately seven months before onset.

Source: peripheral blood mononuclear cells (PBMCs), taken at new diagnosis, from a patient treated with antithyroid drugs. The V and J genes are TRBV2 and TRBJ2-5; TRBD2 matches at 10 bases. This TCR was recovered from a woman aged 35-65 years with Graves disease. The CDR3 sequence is CASRLAGSSQYF. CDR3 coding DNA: TGTGCCAGCAGACTAGCGGGGTCCTCCCAGTACTTC.